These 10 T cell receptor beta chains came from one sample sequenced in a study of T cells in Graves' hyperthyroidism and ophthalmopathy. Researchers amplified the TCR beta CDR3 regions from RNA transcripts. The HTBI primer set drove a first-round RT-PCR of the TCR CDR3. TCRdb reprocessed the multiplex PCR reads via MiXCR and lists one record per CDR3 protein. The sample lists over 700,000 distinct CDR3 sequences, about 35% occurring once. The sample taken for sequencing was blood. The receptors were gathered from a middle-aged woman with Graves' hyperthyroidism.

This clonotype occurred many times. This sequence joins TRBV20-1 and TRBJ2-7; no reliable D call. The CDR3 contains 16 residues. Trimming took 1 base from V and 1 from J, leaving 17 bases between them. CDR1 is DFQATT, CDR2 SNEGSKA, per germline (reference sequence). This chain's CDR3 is CSARGSDLYRSYEQYF. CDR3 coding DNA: TGCAGTGCTAGAGGTTCCGACCTGTATAGATCCTACGAGCAGTACTTC.

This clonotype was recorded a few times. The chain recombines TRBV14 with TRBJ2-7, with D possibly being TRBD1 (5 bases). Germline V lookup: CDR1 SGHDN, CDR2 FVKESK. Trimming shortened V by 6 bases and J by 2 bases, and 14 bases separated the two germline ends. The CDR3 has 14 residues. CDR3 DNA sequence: TGTGCCAGCAGTTTTGGAGTCAGGGCCTACGAGCAGTACTTC. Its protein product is CASSFGVRAYEQYF. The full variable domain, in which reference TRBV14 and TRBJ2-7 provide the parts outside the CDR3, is EAGVTQFPSHSVIEKGQTVTLRCDPISGHDNLYWYRRVMGKEIKFLLHFVKESKQDESGMPNNRFLAERTGGTYSTLKVQPAELEDSGVYFCASSFGVRAYEQYFGPGTRLTVT.

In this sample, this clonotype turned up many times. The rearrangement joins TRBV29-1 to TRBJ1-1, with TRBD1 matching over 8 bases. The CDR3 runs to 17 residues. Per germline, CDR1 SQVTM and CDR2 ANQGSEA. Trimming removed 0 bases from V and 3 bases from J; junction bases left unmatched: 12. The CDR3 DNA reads TGCAGCGTTGAAGATGGCAGGACAGGGAAAAGGTACACTGAAGCTTTCTTT. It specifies CSVEDGRTGKRYTEAFF.

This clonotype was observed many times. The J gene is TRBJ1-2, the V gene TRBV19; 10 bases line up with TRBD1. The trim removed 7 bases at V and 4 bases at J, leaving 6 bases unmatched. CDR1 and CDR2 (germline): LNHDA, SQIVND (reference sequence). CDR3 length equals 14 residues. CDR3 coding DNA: TGTGCCAGTACCCCGGGACAGGGGAGCTATGGCTACACCTTC. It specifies CASTPGQGSYGYTF.

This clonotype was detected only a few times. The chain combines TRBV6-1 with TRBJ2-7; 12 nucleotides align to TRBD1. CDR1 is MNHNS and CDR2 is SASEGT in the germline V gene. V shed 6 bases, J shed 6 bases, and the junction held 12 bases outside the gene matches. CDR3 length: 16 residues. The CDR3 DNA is TGTGCCAGCAGCACGCTACCGGGACAGGGGGCTGCCGAGCAGTACTTC. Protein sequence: CASSTLPGQGAAEQYF.

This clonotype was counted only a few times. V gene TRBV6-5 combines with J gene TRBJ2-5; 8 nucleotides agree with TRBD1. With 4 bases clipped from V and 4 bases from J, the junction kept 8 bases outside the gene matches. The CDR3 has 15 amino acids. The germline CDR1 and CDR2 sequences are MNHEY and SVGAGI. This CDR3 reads CASSFDRGFAETQYF. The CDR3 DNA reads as TGTGCCAGCAGTTTCGACAGGGGTTTTGCAGAGACCCAGTACTTC.

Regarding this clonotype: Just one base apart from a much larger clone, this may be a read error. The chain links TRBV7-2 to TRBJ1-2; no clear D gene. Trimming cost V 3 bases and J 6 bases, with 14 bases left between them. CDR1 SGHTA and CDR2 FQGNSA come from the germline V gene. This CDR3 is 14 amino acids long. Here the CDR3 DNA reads TGTGCCAGCAGCTTGTTAGACGGGGTGAATGGCTACACCTTC. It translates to CASSLLDGVNGYTF. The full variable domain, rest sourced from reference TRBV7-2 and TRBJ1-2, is GAGVSQSPSNKVTEKGKDVELRCDPISGHTALYWYRQSLGQGLEFLIYFQGNSAPDKSGLPSDRFSAERTGGSVSTLTIQRTQQEDSAVYLCASSLLDGVNGYTFGSGTRLTVV.

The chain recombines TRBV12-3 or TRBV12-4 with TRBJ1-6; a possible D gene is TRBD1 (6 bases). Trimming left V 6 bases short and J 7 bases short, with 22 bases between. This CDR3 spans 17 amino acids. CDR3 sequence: CASRKTIGGGTNSPLHF. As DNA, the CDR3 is TGTGCCAGCAGGAAAACCATCGGGGGGGGCACGAATTCACCCCTCCACTTT.

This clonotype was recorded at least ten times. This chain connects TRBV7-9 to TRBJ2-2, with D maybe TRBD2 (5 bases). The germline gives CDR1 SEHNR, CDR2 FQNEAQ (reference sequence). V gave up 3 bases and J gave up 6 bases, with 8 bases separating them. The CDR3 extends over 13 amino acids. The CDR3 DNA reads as TGTGCCAGCAGCTTTGAGGGATCCGGGGAGCTGTTTTTT. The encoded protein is CASSFEGSGELFF.

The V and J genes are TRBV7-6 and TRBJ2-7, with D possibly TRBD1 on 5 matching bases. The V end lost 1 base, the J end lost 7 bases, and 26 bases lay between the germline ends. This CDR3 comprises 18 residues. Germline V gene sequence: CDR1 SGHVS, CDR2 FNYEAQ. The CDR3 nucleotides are TGTGCCAGCAGCTTAGTCGGTCATCTGTCTGCAGGGCCTGAGGAGCAGTACTTC. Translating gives CASSLVGHLSAGPEEQYF.